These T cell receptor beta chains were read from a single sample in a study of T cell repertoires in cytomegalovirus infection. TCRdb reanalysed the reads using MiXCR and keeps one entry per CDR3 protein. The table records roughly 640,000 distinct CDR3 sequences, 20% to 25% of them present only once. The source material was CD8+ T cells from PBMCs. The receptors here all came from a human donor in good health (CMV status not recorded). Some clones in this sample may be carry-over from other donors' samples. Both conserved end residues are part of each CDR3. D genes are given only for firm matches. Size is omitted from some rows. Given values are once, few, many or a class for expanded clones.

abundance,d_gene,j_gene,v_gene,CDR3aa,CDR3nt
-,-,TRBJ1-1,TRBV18,CASSPMRENTEAFF,TGTGCCAGCTCACCGATGCGGGAAAACACTGAAGCTTTCTTT
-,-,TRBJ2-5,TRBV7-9,CASSPDSERETQYF,TGTGCCAGCAGTCCGGACAGCGAGCGGGAGACCCAGTACTTC
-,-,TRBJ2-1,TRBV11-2,CASSSRGGGLIRNEQFF,TGTGCCAGCAGCTCCCGAGGGGGGGGGCTAATTCGGAATGAGCAGTTCTTC
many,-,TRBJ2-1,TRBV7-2,CASSLHPGGPYNEQFF,TGTGCCAGCAGCCTACACCCCGGGGGTCCCTACAATGAGCAGTTCTTC
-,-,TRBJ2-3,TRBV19,CASSIGGKTDTQYF,TGTGCCAGTAGTATCGGGGGAAAAACAGATACGCAGTATTTT
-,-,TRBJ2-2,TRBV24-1,CATSDLRGRPANTGELFF,TGTGCCACCAGTGATTTGAGGGGGAGACCTGCGAACACCGGGGAGCTGTTTTTT
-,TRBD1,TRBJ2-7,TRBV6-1,CASSDTAGTGFDEQYF,TGTGCCAGCAGTGATACCGCCGGGACAGGGTTCGACGAGCAGTACTTC
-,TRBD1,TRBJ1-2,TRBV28,CANSLWDRGLQNYGYTF,TGTGCCAACAGTTTATGGGACAGGGGGCTACAGAACTATGGCTACACCTTC
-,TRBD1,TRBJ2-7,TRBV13,CASSFQGVGYEQYF,TGTGCCAGCAGCTTTCAGGGGGTAGGCTACGAGCAGTACTTC
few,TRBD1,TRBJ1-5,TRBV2,CASSEGTGKQPQHF,TGTGCCAGCAGTGAAGGGACAGGGAAACAGCCCCAGCATTTT
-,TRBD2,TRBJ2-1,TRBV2,CASIQTSGTSSYNEQFF,TGTGCCAGCATCCAGACTAGCGGGACTTCCTCCTACAATGAGCAGTTCTTC
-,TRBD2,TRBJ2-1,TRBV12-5,CASGGLAGGPEEQFF,TGTGCTAGTGGTGGACTAGCGGGGGGGCCGGAGGAGCAGTTCTTC
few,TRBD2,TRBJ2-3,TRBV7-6,CASSNIAGISTDTQYF,TGTGCCAGCAGCAATATAGCGGGGATAAGCACAGATACGCAGTATTTT